This T cell receptor beta chain was recovered during a study of blood T cell repertoires in COVID-19. Assay: immunoSEQ multiplex PCR; the TCRdb copy retains only in-frame clones and omits some. The table has around 390,000 clones, 87% seen once. There are 16 residues in the CDR3. Germline CDR1 and CDR2: SNHLY and FYNNEI. V shed 7 bases, J shed 2 bases, and the junction held 6 bases outside the gene matches. The TCR sequence derives from a woman aged 45-65 years who had recovered from COVID-19. The chain is built from TRBV2 and TRBJ2-3; 13 nucleotides line up with TRBD2. The specimen sequenced was PBMCs or T cells enriched from blood (not recorded which). The CDR3 protein is CASTLGTSGDTDTQYF. The CDR3 bases are TGTGCCAGCACTCTCGGGACTAGCGGGGACACAGATACGCAGTATTTT.